This passage covers 6 T cell receptor beta chains from one sample sequenced in a study of blood T cell repertoires in COVID-19. Clones were sequenced by immunoSEQ multiplex PCR, and TCRdb holds only the in-frame ones, with some missing. The data contain 80,000 to 100,000 clones, around 85% of them seen just once; the ten biggest clones take up about 4.1%. Sample: peripheral blood. The receptor set was obtained from a man aged 60 to 69 with acute or convalescent COVID-19.

The rearrangement uses TRBV24-1 and TRBJ2-1, with 9 positions matching TRBD1. The CDR3 has 10 residues. V shed 12 bases and J 7 bases; nucleotides not matched to a gene: 0. Germline values: CDR1 KGHDR, CDR2 SFDVKD. The CDR3 reads CADRGNEQFF. CDR3 sequence (DNA): TGTGCCGACAGGGGGAATGAGCAGTTCTTC.

The chain couples TRBV10-2 to TRBJ1-2, with D possibly being TRBD1 (5 bases). V was clipped by 2 bases and J by 0 bases, with 7 bases between them. The CDR3 spans 14 residues. Germline-derived CDR1 and CDR2 are WSHSY and SAAADI. The CDR3 bases are TGCGCCAGCAGTGAGGACAGTTCTAACTATGGCTACACCTTC. Protein sequence: CASSEDSSNYGYTF.

The V gene is TRBV5-1, the J gene TRBJ2-7; TRBD1 matches 9 bases. The CDR3 loop spans 15 amino acids. Germline assignment: CDR1 SGHRS and CDR2 YFSETQ. V was pared by 5 bases and J by 2 bases, with 8 bases of the junction left unmatched. CDR3: CASRPYGQGPYEQYF. The CDR3 region has the DNA TGCGCCAGCAGACCCTACGGACAGGGGCCCTACGAGCAGTACTTC.

J is TRBJ1-1 and V is TRBV27; perhaps TRBD1 as D (6 bases). The CDR3 consists of 13 residues. Looked up from germline, CDR1 is MNHEY and CDR2 is SMNVEV (reference sequence). V lost 4 bases to trimming and J lost 0 bases, with 6 bases between them. Here the CDR3 DNA reads TGTGCCAGCAGTTGGACAGTGAACACTGAAGCTTTCTTT. Translated: CASSWTVNTEAFF.

The genes are TRBV19 and TRBJ2-7, with 11 positions matching TRBD1. The trim removed 6 bases at V and 3 bases at J, leaving 1 base unmatched. The V gene's germline CDR1 is LNHDA and CDR2 SQIVND (reference sequence). This CDR3 has 13 residues. CDR3 region: CASSGTGGYEQYF. CDR3 DNA: TGTGCCAGTAGCGGGACAGGGGGCTACGAGCAGTACTTC.

V usage is TRBV7-2 and J usage is TRBJ2-5; 7 nucleotides match TRBD2. Germline CDR1 SGHTA, CDR2 FQGNSA. V shed 0 bases and J 5 bases; nucleotides not matched to a gene: 3. This CDR3 contains 14 residues. The CDR3 loop reads CASSLAWGGETQYF. CDR3 nucleotide sequence: TGTGCCAGCAGCTTAGCGTGGGGGGGGGAGACCCAGTACTTC. The full variable domain, completed using reference TRBV7-2 and TRBJ2-5, is GAGVSQSPSNKVTEKGKDVELRCDPISGHTALYWYRQSLGQGLEFLIYFQGNSAPDKSGLPSDRFSAERTGGSVSTLTIQRTQQEDSAVYLCASSLAWGGETQYFGPGTRLLVL.